This T cell receptor (beta chain) appears in the sequencing data of a study of cytomegalovirus exposure and HLA in healthy donors. The PCR contained 60 Vbeta and 13 Jbeta primers. The assay was immunoSEQ multiplex PCR, and TCRdb's table has in-frame clones only and misses some. The table lists about 110,000 clones, about four fifths of them singletons. Regarding the study as a whole: More clonal expansion characterized HLA-associated TCR beta chains than equally common others in a later analysis.

On this clone itself: The antigen is undetermined.

The V end lost 5 bases, the J end lost 0 bases, and 14 bases lay between the germline ends. The germline V gene encodes CDR1 SGHAT and CDR2 FQNNGV. The CDR3 loop spans 15 amino acids. The source of this sequence is a man younger than 45 in good health and CMV-seropositive. The specimen was PBMCs. This chain joins TRBV11-2 and TRBJ2-7; D not resolved. The CDR3 nucleotides read TGTGCCAGCAGCGAACAGCAGGTGAGCTCCTACGAGCAGTACTTC. Protein: CASSEQQVSSYEQYF. Looking up the rest from reference TRBV11-2 and TRBJ2-7 gives the full variable domain: EAGVAQSPRYKIIEKRQSVAFWCNPISGHATLYWYQQILGQGPKLLIQFQNNGVVDDSQLPKDRFSAERLKGVDSTLKIQPAKLEDSAVYLCASSEQQVSSYEQYFGPGTRLTVT.